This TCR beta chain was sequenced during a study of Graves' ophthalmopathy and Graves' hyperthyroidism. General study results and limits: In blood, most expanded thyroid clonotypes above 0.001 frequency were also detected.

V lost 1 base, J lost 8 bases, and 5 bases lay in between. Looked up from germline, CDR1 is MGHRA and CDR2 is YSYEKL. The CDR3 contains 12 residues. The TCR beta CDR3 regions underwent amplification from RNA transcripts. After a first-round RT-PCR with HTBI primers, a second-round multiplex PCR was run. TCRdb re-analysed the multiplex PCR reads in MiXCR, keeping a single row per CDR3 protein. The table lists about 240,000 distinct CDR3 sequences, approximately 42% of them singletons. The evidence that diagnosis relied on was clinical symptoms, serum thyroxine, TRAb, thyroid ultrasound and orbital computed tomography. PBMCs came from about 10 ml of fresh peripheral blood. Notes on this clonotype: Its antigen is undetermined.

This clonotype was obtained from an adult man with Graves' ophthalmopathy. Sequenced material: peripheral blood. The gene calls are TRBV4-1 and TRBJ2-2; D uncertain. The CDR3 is CASSQVRGELFF. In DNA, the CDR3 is TGCGCCAGCAGCCAAGTACGAGGGGAGCTGTTTTTT.